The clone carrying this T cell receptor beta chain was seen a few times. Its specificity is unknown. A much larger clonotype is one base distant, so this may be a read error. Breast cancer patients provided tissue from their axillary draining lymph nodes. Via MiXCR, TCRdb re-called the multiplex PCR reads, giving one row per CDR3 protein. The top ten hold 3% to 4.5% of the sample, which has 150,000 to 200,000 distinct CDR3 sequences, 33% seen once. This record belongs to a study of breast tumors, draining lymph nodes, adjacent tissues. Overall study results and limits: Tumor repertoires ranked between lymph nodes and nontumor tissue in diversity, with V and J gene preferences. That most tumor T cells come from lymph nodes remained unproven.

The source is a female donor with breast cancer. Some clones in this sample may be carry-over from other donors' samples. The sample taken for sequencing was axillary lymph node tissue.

Here the CDR3 reads CASSQPGAGKTQSF. The CDR3 nucleotides read TGTGCCAGCAGCCAACCCGGGGCGGGAAAGACCCAGTCCTTC. This chain connects TRBV14 to TRBJ2-5; D might be TRBD2 (6 bases). The CDR3 loop spans 14 amino acids. Germline values: CDR1 SGHDN, CDR2 FVKESK.